Presented here are 13 T cell receptor beta chains from one specimen sequenced in a study of blood T cell repertoires in COVID-19 (dated by TCRdb to the early 2020s). The method was the immunoSEQ multiplex PCR assay. TCRdb carries this immuneACCESS record with in-frame sequences only. Its versions omit some clonotypes, under half of them owing to an unresolved V gene in the studies checked, with the rest unexplained. The table for this sample lists roughly 15,000 clones; about 80% of them were counted only once. The ten largest clones add up to approximately 15% of the sample. Sequenced: peripheral blood. The receptors come from a human donor in a cohort sampled during active COVID-19.

The J gene is TRBJ2-5, the V gene TRBV7-2, with 13 bases matching TRBD2. Germline V gives CDR1 SGHTA, CDR2 FQGNSA. The CDR3 has 17 amino acids. V shed 5 bases, J shed 5 bases, and the junction held 11 bases outside the gene matches. Here the CDR3 reads CASSKGLAGLSGETQYF. CDR3 nucleotides: TGTGCCAGCAGCAAGGGACTAGCGGGGTTATCAGGGGAGACCCAGTACTTC. Full variable domain (missing parts from reference TRBV7-2 and TRBJ2-5): GAGVSQSPSNKVTEKGKDVELRCDPISGHTALYWYRQSLGQGLEFLIYFQGNSAPDKSGLPSDRFSAERTGGSVSTLTIQRTQQEDSAVYLCASSKGLAGLSGETQYFGPGTRLLVL.

J is TRBJ2-1 and V is TRBV25-1; 8 bases align to TRBD2. Trimming removed 2 bases from V and 4 bases from J; junction bases left unmatched: 7. CDR3 length equals 16 residues. Germline CDR1 is MGHDK and CDR2 is SYGVNS. Here the CDR3 DNA reads TGTGCCAGCAGTGAACTAACGGGGGGGCTATACAATGAGCAGTTCTTC. This sequence encodes CASSELTGGLYNEQFF.

This sequence joins TRBV19 and TRBJ1-1; TRBD1 agrees at 9 bases. The V gene end was trimmed by 6 bases and the J gene end by 5 bases; junction bases not matched to a gene: 7. The CDR3 is 14 amino acids. Germline CDR1 reads LNHDA; CDR2 reads SQIVND (reference sequence). The CDR3 loop reads CASRTQGATTEAFF. In DNA form, the CDR3 reads TGTGCCAGTAGGACACAGGGGGCTACTACTGAAGCTTTCTTT.

The V gene is TRBV5-4, the J gene TRBJ2-5, with D perhaps TRBD1 (5 bases). This CDR3 is 15 amino acids long. Trimming took off 2 bases at V and 6 bases at J, with 17 bases between the two ends. The germline CDR1 and CDR2 sequences are SGHNT and YYREEE (reference sequence). CDR3 region: CASSFQWQGEKTQYF. Here the CDR3 DNA reads TGTGCCAGCAGCTTCCAATGGCAGGGTGAGAAGACCCAGTACTTC.

The V and J genes are TRBV30 and TRBJ1-1, with 7 positions matching TRBD1. The CDR3 sequence is 17 residues long. The germline gives CDR1 GTSNPN, CDR2 SVGIG (reference sequence). Trimming took 0 bases from V and 0 from J; bases not matched to a gene: 10. Written as DNA, the CDR3 is TGTGCCTGGAGTGTACGAGGGGGCAGGGGAATGAACACTGAAGCTTTCTTT. This sequence encodes CAWSVRGGRGMNTEAFF.

The V and J genes are TRBV24-1 and TRBJ2-1; the match to TRBD2 covers 12 bases. CDR1 and CDR2 from the germline V gene are KGHDR and SFDVKD. The CDR3 covers 15 residues. J was trimmed by 6 bases and V by 5 bases; bases with no gene match: 4. This CDR3 is CATSVRTSGANEQFF. CDR3 sequence (DNA): TGTGCCACCAGTGTTCGGACTAGCGGGGCCAATGAGCAGTTCTTC.

The chain is built from TRBV27 and TRBJ2-1; TRBD1 matches at 10 bases. The CDR3 sequence is 15 residues long. Germline assignment: CDR1 MNHEY and CDR2 SMNVEV (reference sequence). The trim removed 5 bases at V and 8 bases at J, leaving 9 bases unmatched. CDR3 sequence: CASSDRQGARDEQFF. The CDR3 DNA follows: TGTGCCAGCAGTGACCGACAGGGGGCTAGGGATGAGCAGTTCTTC.

The chain recombines TRBV6-6 with TRBJ2-2; 8 bases are a match to TRBD2. The CDR3 runs to 20 residues. Trimming cost V 6 bases and J 2 bases; bases outside gene matches: 20. The germline V gene encodes CDR1 MNHNY and CDR2 SVGAGI (reference sequence). The CDR3 DNA is TGTGCCAGCAGCCAAGGCCCCCCGGGGGCGGGGGGCCCTAACACCGGGGAGCTGTTTTTT. It translates to CASSQGPPGAGGPNTGELFF.

This clone was observed a handful of times. The chain joins TRBV28 to TRBJ2-1, with TRBD2 identical over 7 bases. Losses at the gene ends were 7 bases for V and 0 bases for J; bases not matched to a gene: 9. This CDR3 comprises 16 residues. Germline loops: CDR1 MDHEN, CDR2 SYDVKM. The CDR3 nucleotides read TGTGCCAGCAAGGTCAGCGGGGATTACTCCTACAATGAGCAGTTCTTC. Protein sequence: CASKVSGDYSYNEQFF.

This chain connects TRBV4-1 to TRBJ2-2, with 11 positions matching TRBD1. The ends lost 4 bases at V and 6 bases at J; junction bases unmatched: 7. CDR1 MGHRA and CDR2 YSYEKL come from the germline V gene. The CDR3 sequence is 16 residues long. CDR3 region: CASSPSGTGGAGELFF. As DNA, the CDR3 is TGCGCCAGCAGCCCATCGGGGACAGGGGGAGCCGGGGAGCTGTTTTTT.

The chain has TRBV5-1 and TRBJ2-5, with 9 nucleotides matching TRBD1. This CDR3 has 19 amino acids. Trimming at V came to 4 bases and at J to 2 bases, leaving 18 bases not matched to a gene. In germline, CDR1 is SGHRS, CDR2 YFSETQ. The CDR3 here is CASSVSGTGFLAVQETQYF. As DNA, the CDR3 is TGCGCCAGCAGCGTGTCCGGGACAGGGTTCCTAGCGGTTCAAGAGACCCAGTACTTC. Complete variable domain (other parts from reference TRBV5-1 and TRBJ2-5): KAGVTQTPRYLIKTRGQQVTLSCSPISGHRSVSWYQQTPGQGLQFLFEYFSETQRNKGNFPGRFSGRQFSNSRSEMNVSTLELGDSALYLCASSVSGTGFLAVQETQYFGPGTRLLVL.

The chain has TRBV2 and TRBJ2-1; TRBD2 aligns across 7 bases. The ends lost 2 bases at V and 11 bases at J; junction bases unmatched: 6. The CDR3 totals 13 residues. Germline V gene lookup returns CDR1 SNHLY and CDR2 FYNNEI. The CDR3 sequence: CASSESGAGKQFF. The CDR3 DNA reads TGTGCCAGCAGTGAATCGGGAGCGGGAAAGCAGTTCTTC.

The V call is TRBV28, the J call TRBJ1-2; 9 nucleotides align to TRBD1. The CDR3 loop spans 15 amino acids. Losses at the gene ends were 7 bases for V and 4 bases for J; bases not matched to a gene: 10. CDR1 is MDHEN, CDR2 SYDVKM, per germline. The CDR3 nucleotides are TGTGCCAGCAATGAACCGGGACAGGGTCTCTATGGCTACACCTTC. Translated: CASNEPGQGLYGYTF.